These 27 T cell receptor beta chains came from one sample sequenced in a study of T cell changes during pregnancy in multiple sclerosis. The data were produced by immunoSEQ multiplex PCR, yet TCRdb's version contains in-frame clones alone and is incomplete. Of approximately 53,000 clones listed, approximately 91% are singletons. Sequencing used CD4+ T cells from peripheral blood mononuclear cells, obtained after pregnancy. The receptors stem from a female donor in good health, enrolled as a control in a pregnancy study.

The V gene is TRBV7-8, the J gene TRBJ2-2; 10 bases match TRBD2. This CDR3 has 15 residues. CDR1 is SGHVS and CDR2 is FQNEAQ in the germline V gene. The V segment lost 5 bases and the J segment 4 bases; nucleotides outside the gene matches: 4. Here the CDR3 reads CASSPRTSGTGELFF. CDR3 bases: TGTGCCAGCAGCCCGCGGACTAGCGGCACCGGGGAGCTGTTTTTT.

CDR3 DNA sequence: TGTGCCAGCAGCTTAGTGACTAGCGGGGGAGTGGGGGTTGTAGAGCAGTACTTC. As protein: CASSLVTSGGVGVVEQYF. The chain uses TRBV7-2 and TRBJ2-7; 12 nucleotides match TRBD2. The germline V gene has CDR1 SGHTA and CDR2 FQGNSA. This CDR3 is built from 18 residues. V gave up 1 base and J gave up 7 bases; unmatched junction bases: 14. The full variable domain, with the rest looked up from reference TRBV7-2 and TRBJ2-7, is GAGVSQSPSNKVTEKGKDVELRCDPISGHTALYWYRQSLGQGLEFLIYFQGNSAPDKSGLPSDRFSAERTGGSVSTLTIQRTQQEDSAVYLCASSLVTSGGVGVVEQYFGPGTRLTVT.

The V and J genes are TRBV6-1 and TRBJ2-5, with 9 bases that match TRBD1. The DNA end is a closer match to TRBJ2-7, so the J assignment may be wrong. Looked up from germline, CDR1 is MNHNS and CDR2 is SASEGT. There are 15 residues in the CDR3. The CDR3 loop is CASSVTGGSPYEQYF. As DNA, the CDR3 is TGTGCCAGCAGTGTTACAGGGGGCTCACCCTACGAGCAGTACTTC.

The CDR3 DNA reads TGTGCCAGCAGGCCCGGGCCCCACAGGGGGGAGACCCAGTACTTC. Translated: CASRPGPHRGETQYF. This rearrangement joins TRBV5-6 to TRBJ2-5; TRBD1 matches 8 bases. V trimming: 5 bases; J trimming: 5 bases; junction bases outside the gene matches: 11. Per germline, CDR1 SGHDT and CDR2 YYEEEE. This CDR3 spans 15 amino acids.

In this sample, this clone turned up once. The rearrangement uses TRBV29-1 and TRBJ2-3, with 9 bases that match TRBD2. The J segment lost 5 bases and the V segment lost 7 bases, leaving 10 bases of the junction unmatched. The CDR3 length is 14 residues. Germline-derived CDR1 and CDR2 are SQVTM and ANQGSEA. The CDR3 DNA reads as TGCAGCGCCGCGATAGCGGGAGTCGGAGATACGCAGTATTTT. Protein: CSAAIAGVGDTQYF.

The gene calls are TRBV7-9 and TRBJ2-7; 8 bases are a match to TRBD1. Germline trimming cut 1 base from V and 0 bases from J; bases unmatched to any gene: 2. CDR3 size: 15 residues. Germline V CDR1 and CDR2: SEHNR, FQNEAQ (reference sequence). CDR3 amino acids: CASSLGQGISYEQYF. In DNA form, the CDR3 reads TGTGCCAGCAGCTTAGGACAGGGGATCTCCTACGAGCAGTACTTC.

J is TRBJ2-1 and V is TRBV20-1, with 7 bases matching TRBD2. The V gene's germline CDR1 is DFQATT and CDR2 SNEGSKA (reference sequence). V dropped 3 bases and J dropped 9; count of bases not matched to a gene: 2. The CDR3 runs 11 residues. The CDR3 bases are TGCAGTGCTAGCGGGGGGTTTGAGCAGTTCTTC. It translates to CSASGGFEQFF.

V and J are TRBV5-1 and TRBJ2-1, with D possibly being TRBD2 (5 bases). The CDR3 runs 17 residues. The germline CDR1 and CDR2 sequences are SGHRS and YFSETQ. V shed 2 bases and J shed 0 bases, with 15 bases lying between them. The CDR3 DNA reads TGCGCCAGCAGCTTTGGACTTGACTCGAGCTCCTACAATGAGCAGTTCTTC. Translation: CASSFGLDSSSYNEQFF.

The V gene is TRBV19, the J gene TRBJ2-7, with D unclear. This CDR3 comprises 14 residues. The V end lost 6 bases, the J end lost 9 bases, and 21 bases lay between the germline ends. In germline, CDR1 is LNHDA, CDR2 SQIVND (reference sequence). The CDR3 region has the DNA TGTGCCAGTAGCCTCACCCACTGGCAGGTATGGCAGTACTTC. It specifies CASSLTHWQVWQYF.

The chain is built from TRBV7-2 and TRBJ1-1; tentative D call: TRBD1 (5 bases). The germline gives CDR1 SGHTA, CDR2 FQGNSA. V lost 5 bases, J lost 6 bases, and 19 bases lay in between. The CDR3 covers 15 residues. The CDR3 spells CASSINLGGTAEAFF. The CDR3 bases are TGTGCCAGCAGCATCAACCTCGGGGGAACCGCTGAAGCTTTCTTT.

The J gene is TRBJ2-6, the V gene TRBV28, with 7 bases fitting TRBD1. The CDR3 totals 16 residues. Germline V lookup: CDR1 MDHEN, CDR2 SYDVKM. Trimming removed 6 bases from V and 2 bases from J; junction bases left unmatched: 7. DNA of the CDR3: TGTGCCAGCAGCCGACAGGGTAAAGCTGGGGCCAACGTCCTGACTTTC. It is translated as CASSRQGKAGANVLTF.

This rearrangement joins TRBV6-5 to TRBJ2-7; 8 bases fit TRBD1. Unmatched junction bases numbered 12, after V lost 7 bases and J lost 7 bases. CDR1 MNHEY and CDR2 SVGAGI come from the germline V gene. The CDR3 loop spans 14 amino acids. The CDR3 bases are TGTGCCAGCACCCTGACAGGGGCCCAGGGTGAGCAGTACTTC. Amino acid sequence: CASTLTGAQGEQYF.

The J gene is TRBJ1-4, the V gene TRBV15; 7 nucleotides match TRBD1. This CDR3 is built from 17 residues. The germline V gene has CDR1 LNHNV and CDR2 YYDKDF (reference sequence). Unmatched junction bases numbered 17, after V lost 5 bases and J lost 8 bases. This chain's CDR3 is CATSPWSGGGAREKLFF. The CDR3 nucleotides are TGTGCCACCAGCCCGTGGTCAGGAGGGGGCGCGAGAGAAAAACTGTTTTTT.

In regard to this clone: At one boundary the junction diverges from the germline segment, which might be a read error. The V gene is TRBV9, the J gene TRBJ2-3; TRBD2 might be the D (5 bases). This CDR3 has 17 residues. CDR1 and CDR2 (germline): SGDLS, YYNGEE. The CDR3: CASNVVGRLDYTDTQYF. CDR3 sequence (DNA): TGTGCCAGCAACGTAGTCGGTCGTCTAGACTACACAGATACGCAGTATTTT. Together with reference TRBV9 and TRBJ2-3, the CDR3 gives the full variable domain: DSGVTQTPKHLITATGQRVTLRCSPRSGDLSVYWYQQSLDQGLQFLIQYYNGEERAKGNILERFSAQQFPDLHSELNLSSLELGDSALYFCASNVVGRLDYTDTQYFGPGTRLTVL.

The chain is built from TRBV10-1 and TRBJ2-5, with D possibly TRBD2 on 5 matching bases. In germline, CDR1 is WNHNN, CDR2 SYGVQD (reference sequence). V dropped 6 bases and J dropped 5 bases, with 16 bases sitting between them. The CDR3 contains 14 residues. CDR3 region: CASSLSGLGETQYF. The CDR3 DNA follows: TGCGCCAGCAGCCTTTCGGGGTTGGGGGAGACCCAGTACTTC.

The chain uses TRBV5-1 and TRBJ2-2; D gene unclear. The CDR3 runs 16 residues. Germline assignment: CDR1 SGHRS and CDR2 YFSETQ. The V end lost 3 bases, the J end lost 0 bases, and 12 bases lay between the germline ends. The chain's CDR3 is CASSSYLTANTGELFF. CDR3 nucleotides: TGCGCCAGCAGCTCGTACTTGACTGCGAACACCGGGGAGCTGTTTTTT.

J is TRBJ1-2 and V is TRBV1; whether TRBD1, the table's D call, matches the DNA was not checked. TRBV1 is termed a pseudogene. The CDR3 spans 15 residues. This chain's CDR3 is CTSSRDRLSFYGYTF. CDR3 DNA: TGCACCAGCAGCCGTGACAGGCTCTCTTTCTATGGCTACACCTTC.

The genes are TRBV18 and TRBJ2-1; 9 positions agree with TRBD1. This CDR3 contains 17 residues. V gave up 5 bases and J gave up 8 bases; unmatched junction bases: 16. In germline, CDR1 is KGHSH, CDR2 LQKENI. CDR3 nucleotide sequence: TGTGCCAGCTCATCAAATAACCACAGGGGGCAGGAATATGAGCAGTTCTTC. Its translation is CASSSNNHRGQEYEQFF.

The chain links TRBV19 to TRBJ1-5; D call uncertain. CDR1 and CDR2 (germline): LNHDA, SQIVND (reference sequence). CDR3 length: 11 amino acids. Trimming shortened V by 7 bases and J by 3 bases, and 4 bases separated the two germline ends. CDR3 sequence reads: CASMANQPQHF. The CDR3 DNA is TGTGCCAGTATGGCCAATCAGCCCCAGCATTTT.

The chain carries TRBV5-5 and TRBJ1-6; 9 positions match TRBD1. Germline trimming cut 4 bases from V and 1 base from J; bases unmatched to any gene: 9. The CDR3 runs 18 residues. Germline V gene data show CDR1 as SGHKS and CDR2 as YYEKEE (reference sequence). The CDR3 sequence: CASSLGTGLWSYNSPLHF. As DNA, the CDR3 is TGTGCCAGCAGCCTGGGGACAGGGTTGTGGTCCTATAATTCACCCCTCCACTTT. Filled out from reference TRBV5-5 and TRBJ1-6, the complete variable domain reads DAGVTQSPTHLIKTRGQQVTLRCSPISGHKSVSWYQQVLGQGPQFIFQYYEKEERGRGNFPDRFSARQFPNYSSELNVNALLLGDSALYLCASSLGTGLWSYNSPLHFGNGTRLTVT.

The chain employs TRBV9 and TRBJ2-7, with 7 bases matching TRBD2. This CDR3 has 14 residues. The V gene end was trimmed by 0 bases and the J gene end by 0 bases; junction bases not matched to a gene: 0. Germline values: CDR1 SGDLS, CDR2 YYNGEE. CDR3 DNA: TGTGCCAGCAGCGTAGGCGGGAGCTCCTACGAGCAGTACTTC. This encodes CASSVGGSSYEQYF.

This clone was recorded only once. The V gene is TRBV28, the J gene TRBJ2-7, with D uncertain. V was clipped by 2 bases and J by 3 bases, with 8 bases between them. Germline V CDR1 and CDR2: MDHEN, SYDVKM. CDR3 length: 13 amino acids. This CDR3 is CASSLTVLYEQYF. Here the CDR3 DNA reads TGTGCCAGCAGTTTAACAGTCCTCTACGAGCAGTACTTC.

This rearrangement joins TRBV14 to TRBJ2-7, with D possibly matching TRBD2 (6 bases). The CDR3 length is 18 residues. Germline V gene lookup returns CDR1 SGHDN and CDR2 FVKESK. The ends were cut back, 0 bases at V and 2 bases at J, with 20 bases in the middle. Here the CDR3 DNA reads TGTGCCAGCAGCCAAGATACAGTTAGAGTCGGGAGAGCCTACGAGCAGTACTTC. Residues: CASSQDTVRVGRAYEQYF.

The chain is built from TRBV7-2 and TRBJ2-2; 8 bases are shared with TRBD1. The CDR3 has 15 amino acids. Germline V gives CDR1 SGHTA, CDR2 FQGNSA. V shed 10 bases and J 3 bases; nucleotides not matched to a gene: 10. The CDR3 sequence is CAIVTGGAYTGELFF. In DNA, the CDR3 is TGTGCCATCGTAACAGGGGGTGCGTACACCGGGGAGCTGTTTTTT.

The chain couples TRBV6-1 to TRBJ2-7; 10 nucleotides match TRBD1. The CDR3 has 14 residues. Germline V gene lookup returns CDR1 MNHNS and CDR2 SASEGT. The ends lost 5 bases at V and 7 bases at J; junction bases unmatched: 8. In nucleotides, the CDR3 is TGTGCCAGCAGTTGGGGGACAGGGGAACTTGAGCAGTACTTC. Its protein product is CASSWGTGELEQYF.

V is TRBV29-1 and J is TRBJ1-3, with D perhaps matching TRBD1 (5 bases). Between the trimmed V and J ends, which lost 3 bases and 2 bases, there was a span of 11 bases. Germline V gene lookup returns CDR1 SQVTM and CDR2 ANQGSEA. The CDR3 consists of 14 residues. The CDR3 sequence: CSVDTSGAGNTIYF. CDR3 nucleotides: TGCAGCGTTGATACCTCGGGGGCTGGAAACACCATATATTTT.

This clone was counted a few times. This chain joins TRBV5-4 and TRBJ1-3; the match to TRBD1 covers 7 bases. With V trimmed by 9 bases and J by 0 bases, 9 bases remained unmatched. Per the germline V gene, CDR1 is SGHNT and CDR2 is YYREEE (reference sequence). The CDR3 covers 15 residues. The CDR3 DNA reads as TGTGCCACTACGACAGGGACAAGCTCTGGAAACACCATATATTTT. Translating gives CATTTGTSSGNTIYF.